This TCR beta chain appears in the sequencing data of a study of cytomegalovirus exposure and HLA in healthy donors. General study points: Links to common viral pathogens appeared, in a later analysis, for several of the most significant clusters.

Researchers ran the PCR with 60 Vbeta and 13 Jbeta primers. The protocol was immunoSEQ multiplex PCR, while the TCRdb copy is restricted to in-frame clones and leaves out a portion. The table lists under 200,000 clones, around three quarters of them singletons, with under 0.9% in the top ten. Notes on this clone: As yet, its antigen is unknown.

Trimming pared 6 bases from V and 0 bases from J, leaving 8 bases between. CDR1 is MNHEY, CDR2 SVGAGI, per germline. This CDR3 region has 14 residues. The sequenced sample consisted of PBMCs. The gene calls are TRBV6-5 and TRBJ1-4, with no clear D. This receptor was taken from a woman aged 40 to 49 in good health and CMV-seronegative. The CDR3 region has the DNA TGTGCCAGCAGGGTACAAGCAACTAATGAAAAACTGTTTTTT. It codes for CASRVQATNEKLFF.